A single sample gave rise to the 28 T cell receptor beta chains below, sequenced in a study of T-cell memory formation after mild COVID-19. TCRdb ran MiXCR on the 5' RACE reads and lists one entry per CDR3 protein. The sample includes around 130,000 distinct CDR3 sequences, 5% to 6.5% seen only once; the top ten take 2% to 2.5%. Sequenced: PBMCs or a T cell subset sorted from them (not recorded which). These receptors all come from an adult woman who had mild COVID-19 (a few samples of this study predate the infection). Cell type and time point are not known.

The V call is TRBV4-3, the J call TRBJ1-1, with D perhaps TRBD1 (6 bases). This CDR3 is 15 amino acids long. Germline values: CDR1 LGHNA, CDR2 YSLEER. Trimming pared 1 base from V and 1 base from J, leaving 10 bases between. CDR3 amino acids: CASSQVQGKNTEAFF. Written as DNA, the CDR3 is TGCGCCAGCAGCCAAGTTCAGGGGAAGAACACTGAAGCTTTCTTT.

Ten or more counts support this clonotype. This sequence joins TRBV2 and TRBJ2-5; the D is unclear. Per the germline V gene, CDR1 is SNHLY and CDR2 is FYNNEI. V lost 4 bases to trimming and J lost 5 bases, with 11 bases between them. CDR3 length: 13 residues. Here the CDR3 DNA reads TGTGCCAGCAGTGTTGGCAGTGTGGAGACCCAGTACTTC. Residues: CASSVGSVETQYF.

This clonotype was detected a few times. The V and J genes are TRBV4-3 and TRBJ1-5, with a tentative D call TRBD1 (5 bases). V lost 4 bases to trimming and J lost 7 bases, with 20 bases between them. This CDR3 has 16 amino acids. Germline lookup yields CDR1 LGHNA and CDR2 YSLEER. The CDR3 loop is CASSLDRGAPAQPQHF. In DNA, the CDR3 is TGCGCCAGCAGCCTGGATAGAGGGGCGCCCGCCCAGCCCCAGCATTTT.

This clonotype showed up many times. The rearrangement links TRBV12-3 or TRBV12-4 to TRBJ1-1; the D is unclear. The CDR3 has 14 amino acids. V was trimmed by 10 bases and J by 0 bases, leaving 15 bases between them. The CDR3: CATGIGRMNTEAFF. The CDR3 bases are TGTGCCACTGGGATCGGGCGGATGAACACTGAAGCTTTCTTT.

This clonotype was picked up a small number of times. The V and J genes are TRBV2 and TRBJ2-3; possible D gene TRBD1, 5 bases. CDR1 is SNHLY and CDR2 is FYNNEI in the germline V gene. The CDR3 consists of 15 residues. Trimming left V 0 bases short and J 8 bases short, with 15 bases between. The CDR3 sequence is CASSEARLDRGTQYF. The DNA of the CDR3 is TGTGCCAGCAGTGAAGCTAGGCTCGATAGGGGTACGCAGTATTTT.

This sequence joins TRBV7-3 and TRBJ2-3; 7 positions match TRBD1. The CDR3 consists of 14 residues. Per the germline V gene, CDR1 is SGHTA and CDR2 is FQGTGA. J was trimmed by 2 bases and V by 6 bases; bases with no gene match: 5. The CDR3 bases are TGTGCCAGCAGTATGACAGGGTCCACAGATACGCAGTATTTT. It yields the protein CASSMTGSTDTQYF. Based on the CDR3 plus reference TRBV7-3 and TRBJ2-3, the full variable domain is GAGVSQTPSNKVTEKGKYVELRCDPISGHTALYWYRQSLGQGPEFLIYFQGTGAADDSGLPNDRFFAVRPEGSVSTLKIQRTERGDSAVYLCASSMTGSTDTQYFGPGTRLTVL.

This clonotype has only a few counts. This sequence joins TRBV5-1 and TRBJ1-2, with 7 nucleotides matching TRBD1. V shed 1 base and J 1 base; nucleotides not matched to a gene: 7. Germline lookup yields CDR1 SGHRS and CDR2 YFSETQ. This CDR3 comprises 16 residues. For the CDR3, the DNA is TGCGCCAGCAGCTTGAGTGTCGGACAGGATAACTATGGCTACACCTTC. Translating gives CASSLSVGQDNYGYTF.

The chain uses TRBV24-1 and TRBJ2-7; 10 positions match TRBD1. This CDR3 has 15 amino acids. CDR1 and CDR2 from the germline V gene are KGHDR and SFDVKD. Trimming took 3 bases from V and 1 from J; bases not matched to a gene: 2. The CDR3 nucleotides read TGTGCCACCAGTGATCGGGACAGGGGTTCCTACGAGCAGTACTTC. Protein sequence: CATSDRDRGSYEQYF.

This sequence joins TRBV29-1 and TRBJ2-4; D tentatively fits TRBD1 or TRBD2 (5 bases each). V lost 0 bases and J lost 10, with 10 bases in between. This CDR3 has 12 residues. Germline V gene lookup returns CDR1 SQVTM and CDR2 ANQGSEA. CDR3 region: CSVEEGTGIQYF. For the CDR3, the DNA is TGCAGCGTTGAAGAGGGGACCGGGATTCAGTACTTC.

This clonotype appeared many times. The V call is TRBV5-1, the J call TRBJ2-6; D is perhaps TRBD1 or TRBD2 (5 bases each). Looked up from germline, CDR1 is SGHRS and CDR2 is YFSETQ. The CDR3 sequence is 15 residues long. V lost 4 bases and J 0 bases, leaving 8 bases between the germline ends. This chain's CDR3 is CASSRDGSGANVLTF. CDR3 in DNA: TGCGCCAGCAGCCGGGACGGCTCTGGGGCCAACGTCCTGACTTTC.

This clonotype was picked up a small number of times. V and J are TRBV4-2 and TRBJ2-7; D remains unclear. The germline V and J ends were trimmed by 9 bases and 0 bases, with 15 bases remaining between them. Germline V lookup: CDR1 LGHNA, CDR2 YNFKEQ. CDR3 length: 14 amino acids. The CDR3 sequence: CARFHVGSSYEQYF. The CDR3 region has the DNA TGTGCCAGATTTCACGTCGGTAGCTCCTACGAGCAGTACTTC.

Ten or more counts support this clonotype. The chain couples TRBV4-3 to TRBJ2-1, with a tentative D call TRBD1 (6 bases). This CDR3 spans 14 amino acids. V lost 2 bases, J lost 7 bases, and 12 bases lay in between. Germline V gives CDR1 LGHNA, CDR2 YSLEER. The DNA for the CDR3 is TGCGCCAGCAGCCAATCGACGAGGGGGAATGAGCAGTTCTTC. It is translated as CASSQSTRGNEQFF.

This clonotype was seen a handful of times. The J gene is TRBJ2-3, the V gene TRBV20-1; D remains ambiguous. In germline, CDR1 is DFQATT, CDR2 SNEGSKA (reference sequence). Trimming left V 0 bases short and J 4 bases short, with 11 bases between. The CDR3 covers 14 residues. The CDR3 reads CSARDPPVADTQYF. CDR3 in DNA: TGCAGTGCTAGAGATCCCCCGGTCGCAGATACGCAGTATTTT.

This clonotype was recorded a few times. J is TRBJ2-5 and V is TRBV7-2; D is possibly TRBD1 or TRBD2 (5 bases each). The germline CDR1 and CDR2 sequences are SGHTA and FQGNSA. The CDR3 runs 14 residues. V lost 1 base and J lost 1, with 7 bases in between. CDR3 in amino acids: CASSLGGPQETQYF. CDR3 bases: TGTGCCAGCAGCTTAGGGGGACCCCAAGAGACCCAGTACTTC.

This clonotype was seen ten or more times. The rearrangement links TRBV29-1 to TRBJ2-6; 9 bases are a match to TRBD1. This CDR3 spans 14 amino acids. CDR1 is SQVTM and CDR2 is ANQGSEA in the germline V gene. V lost 7 bases to trimming and J lost 4 bases; unmatched junction nucleotides: 5. The CDR3 spells CSAQGAGGANVLTF. CDR3 nucleotide sequence: TGCAGCGCACAGGGGGCGGGAGGGGCCAACGTCCTGACTTTC.

Many counts were recorded for this clonotype. The rearrangement links TRBV5-1 to TRBJ1-1, with TRBD1 matching over 7 bases. This CDR3 is 14 amino acids long. Germline trimming cut 5 bases from V and 1 base from J; bases unmatched to any gene: 5. Germline CDR1 reads SGHRS; CDR2 reads YFSETQ. CDR3 sequence reads: CASRSGQENTEAFF. Written as DNA, the CDR3 is TGCGCCAGCAGAAGCGGACAGGAGAACACTGAAGCTTTCTTT.

To note about this clonotype: Possible read error: a much larger clone is one base away. V is TRBV12-3 or TRBV12-4 and J is TRBJ2-7; TRBD1 matches 8 bases. The CDR3 contains 14 residues. V lost 4 bases to trimming and J lost 2 bases; unmatched junction nucleotides: 4. CDR3 in DNA: TGTGCCAGCAGTTGTGGACAGGGTGCCTACGAGCAGTACTTC. Its translation is CASSCGQGAYEQYF.

The V call is TRBV7-3, the J call TRBJ2-3, with a tentative D call TRBD2 (5 bases). Trimming stripped 5 bases from V and 0 bases from J, with 15 bases between. CDR3 size: 16 residues. Germline CDR1 is SGHTA and CDR2 is FQGTGA. CDR3 amino acids: CASSKGAKRSTDTQYF. The CDR3 bases are TGTGCCAGCAGCAAGGGCGCCAAGCGGAGCACAGATACGCAGTATTTT.

In this sample, this clonotype turned up many times. V is TRBV29-1 and J is TRBJ1-2; no firm D call. The CDR3 has 13 amino acids. The germline CDR1 and CDR2 sequences are SQVTM and ANQGSEA. V was pared by 4 bases and J by 2 bases, with 11 bases between. The CDR3 region is CSVGWNSNYGYTF. Written as DNA, the CDR3 is TGCAGCGTTGGGTGGAACTCCAACTATGGCTACACCTTC.

V and J are TRBV6-5 and TRBJ1-2; no clear D gene. Germline values: CDR1 MNHEY, CDR2 SVGAGI. The CDR3 covers 13 residues. The V end was cut by 2 bases, the J end by 6 bases, with 10 bases between. This CDR3 reads CASSYEGRHGYTF. DNA for the CDR3: TGTGCCAGCAGTTACGAGGGCCGCCATGGCTACACCTTC.

This rearrangement joins TRBV27 to TRBJ1-2; no reliable D call. The ends were cut back, 4 bases at V and 6 bases at J, with 12 bases in the middle. In germline, CDR1 is MNHEY, CDR2 SMNVEV (reference sequence). The CDR3 has 13 amino acids. The CDR3 nucleotides are TGTGCCAGCAGTTATAGGGTTGGGAATGGCTACACCTTC. Translating it yields CASSYRVGNGYTF.

In this sample, this clonotype turned up a few times. The chain combines TRBV5-1 with TRBJ1-2; 10 bases are shared with TRBD1. CDR3 length: 15 residues. The V gene's germline CDR1 is SGHRS and CDR2 YFSETQ. The trim removed 0 bases at V and 9 bases at J, leaving 8 bases unmatched. The CDR3 loop reads CASSLGGTGARSYTF. The CDR3 nucleotides read TGCGCCAGCAGCTTGGGAGGGACAGGGGCGAGAAGCTACACCTTC.

The sample holds many counts of this clonotype. The chain couples TRBV7-2 to TRBJ2-1; D not resolved. This CDR3 has 17 amino acids. V lost 4 bases, J lost 1 base, and 17 bases lay in between. Germline V lookup: CDR1 SGHTA, CDR2 FQGNSA. CDR3 sequence: CASSSRPLGKSYNEQFF. In DNA, the CDR3 is TGTGCCAGCAGCTCCCGCCCCCTAGGGAAGTCCTACAATGAGCAGTTCTTC.

The table lists this clonotype with a few counts. CDR3 sequence reads: CASSEHGTSIPDTQYF. CDR3 in DNA: TGTGCCAGCAGCGAGCACGGGACTAGCATTCCAGATACGCAGTATTTT. This chain connects TRBV9 to TRBJ2-3; 9 nucleotides agree with TRBD2. The ends lost 3 bases at V and 4 bases at J; junction bases unmatched: 9. The CDR3 length is 16 residues. The germline V gene encodes CDR1 SGDLS and CDR2 YYNGEE. The whole variable domain, remainder taken from reference TRBV9 and TRBJ2-3, is DSGVTQTPKHLITATGQRVTLRCSPRSGDLSVYWYQQSLDQGLQFLIQYYNGEERAKGNILERFSAQQFPDLHSELNLSSLELGDSALYFCASSEHGTSIPDTQYFGPGTRLTVL.

Many counts were recorded for this clonotype. Here the CDR3 DNA reads TGCAGTGCTCGCCTACCGGGACAGACCACTGAAGCTTTCTTT. Residues: CSARLPGQTTEAFF. The rearrangement uses TRBV20-1 and TRBJ1-1; TRBD1 matches 7 bases. Per germline, CDR1 DFQATT and CDR2 SNEGSKA (reference sequence). The CDR3 extends over 14 amino acids. J gave up 4 bases and V 5 bases, and 10 bases lay outside the gene matches.

In its sample, this clonotype was seen many times. J is TRBJ2-3 and V is TRBV7-2; TRBD2 might be the D (6 bases). This CDR3 is built from 14 residues. V dropped 0 bases and J dropped 6 bases, with 10 bases sitting between them. Germline V gene lookup returns CDR1 SGHTA and CDR2 FQGNSA. CDR3 residues: CASSLAGGLDTQYF. DNA for the CDR3: TGTGCCAGCAGCTTAGCGGGAGGTCTGGATACGCAGTATTTT.

The chain has TRBV30 and TRBJ2-3; 13 bases match TRBD2. Germline CDR1 GTSNPN, CDR2 SVGIG (reference sequence). The CDR3 loop spans 17 amino acids. The junction had 10 bases not matched to a gene; V was cut back by 2 bases and J by 5 bases. The CDR3 protein is CAWSSFRTSGRGDTQYF. The CDR3 bases are TGTGCCTGGAGTTCGTTTAGGACTAGCGGGAGAGGAGATACGCAGTATTTT.

In its sample, this clonotype was seen many times. CDR3 in DNA: TGCAGTGCTGATCCACAGGGCACTAACTATGGCTACACCTTC. Protein product: CSADPQGTNYGYTF. The V gene is TRBV20-1, the J gene TRBJ1-2; a possible D gene is TRBD1 (6 bases). The CDR3 consists of 14 residues. Trimming removed 5 bases from V and 0 bases from J, with 13 bases in between. Per the germline V gene, CDR1 is DFQATT and CDR2 is SNEGSKA (reference sequence).